These T cell receptor beta chains were read from a single sample in a study of shared clonotypes between healthy human individuals. TCRdb's copy holds only in-frame clones and misses some; the assay was immunoSEQ multiplex PCR. This sample has under 2.5 million clones, with 92% found just once. Sequencing was performed on naive CD4+ T cells from PBMCs. The receptors were gathered from a man aged 18 to 30 in good health. Some clones in this sample may be carry-over from other donors' samples. The CDR3 runs from the conserved cysteine through the conserved F or W. Each record gives: V gene, J gene, D gene, clone size, CDR3 protein, CDR3 DNA. The D gene is left open where the match is weak. Clone size appears in some rows only: once, few, many, or a class for an expanded clone.

v_gene: TRBV5-8; j_gene: TRBJ2-5; d_gene: NA; abundance: few; CDR3aa: CASSLAETQYF; CDR3nt: TGTGCCAGCAGCTTGGCAGAGACCCAGTACTTC
v_gene: TRBV10-2; j_gene: TRBJ2-7; d_gene: TRBD2; abundance: NA; CDR3aa: CASSERGTSGYEQYF; CDR3nt: TGCGCCAGCAGTGAAAGGGGGACTAGCGGTTACGAGCAGTACTTC
v_gene: TRBV11-2; j_gene: TRBJ1-3; d_gene: NA; abundance: NA; CDR3aa: CASRPEARGDTIYF; CDR3nt: TGTGCCAGCAGACCGGAAGCCCGAGGCGACACCATATATTTT
v_gene: TRBV29-1; j_gene: TRBJ2-3; d_gene: NA; abundance: NA; CDR3aa: CSVTGKDTQYF; CDR3nt: TGCAGCGTTACGGGGAAGGATACGCAGTATTTT
v_gene: TRBV14; j_gene: TRBJ1-2; d_gene: NA; abundance: NA; CDR3aa: CASSPFRADGYTF; CDR3nt: TGTGCCAGCAGCCCCTTCAGGGCAGATGGCTACACCTTC
v_gene: TRBV5-1; j_gene: TRBJ2-5; d_gene: NA; abundance: once; CDR3aa: CASSHRAGLGETQYF; CDR3nt: TGCGCCAGCAGCCACCGGGCGGGATTAGGAGAGACCCAGTACTTC
v_gene: TRBV28; j_gene: TRBJ2-3; d_gene: NA; abundance: NA; CDR3aa: CATRAVTDTQYF; CDR3nt: TGTGCCACCCGGGCGGTCACAGATACGCAGTATTTT
v_gene: TRBV28; j_gene: TRBJ2-3; d_gene: NA; abundance: NA; CDR3aa: CASSFASTVPDTQYF; CDR3nt: TGTGCCAGCAGTTTTGCTAGTACGGTCCCAGATACGCAGTATTTT
v_gene: TRBV20-1; j_gene: TRBJ2-1; d_gene: NA; abundance: few; CDR3aa: CSASTLNEQFF; CDR3nt: TGCAGTGCTAGCACTCTCAATGAGCAGTTCTTC
v_gene: TRBV9; j_gene: TRBJ2-5; d_gene: TRBD1; abundance: NA; CDR3aa: CASSVETRQGHQETQYF; CDR3nt: TGTGCCAGCAGCGTAGAGACACGACAGGGTCACCAAGAGACCCAGTACTTC
v_gene: TRBV10-2; j_gene: TRBJ2-1; d_gene: NA; abundance: NA; CDR3aa: CASNRDPSYNEQFF; CDR3nt: TGCGCCAGCAACCGGGATCCTTCCTACAATGAGCAGTTCTTC
v_gene: TRBV6-6; j_gene: TRBJ1-4; d_gene: TRBD1; abundance: NA; CDR3aa: CASTQQGSGEKLFF; CDR3nt: TGTGCCAGTACCCAACAGGGGTCGGGGGAAAAACTGTTTTTT
v_gene: TRBV7-2; j_gene: TRBJ1-2; d_gene: NA; abundance: NA; CDR3aa: CASSLGVYGYTF; CDR3nt: TGTGCCAGCAGCTTAGGCGTTTATGGCTACACCTTC
v_gene: TRBV18; j_gene: TRBJ1-4; d_gene: NA; abundance: NA; CDR3aa: CASSPFFANEKLFF; CDR3nt: TGTGCCAGCTCACCATTTTTCGCTAATGAAAAACTGTTTTTT
v_gene: TRBV7-9; j_gene: TRBJ1-4; d_gene: TRBD1; abundance: NA; CDR3aa: CASSFGQGNEKLFF; CDR3nt: TGTGCCAGCAGCTTTGGACAGGGGAATGAAAAACTGTTTTTT
v_gene: TRBV6-5; j_gene: TRBJ1-3; d_gene: NA; abundance: NA; CDR3aa: CASRPQGLSGNTIYF; CDR3nt: TGTGCCAGCAGGCCTCAGGGCCTCTCTGGAAACACCATATATTTT
v_gene: TRBV19; j_gene: TRBJ2-1; d_gene: NA; abundance: NA; CDR3aa: CASTPPQPSYNEQFF; CDR3nt: TGTGCCAGTACTCCTCCCCAGCCCTCCTACAATGAGCAGTTCTTC
v_gene: TRBV6-1; j_gene: TRBJ2-3; d_gene: NA; abundance: NA; CDR3aa: CASSEFRRAPTDTQYF; CDR3nt: TGTGCCAGCAGTGAATTTCGGCGGGCACCCACAGATACGCAGTATTTT
v_gene: TRBV30; j_gene: TRBJ2-2; d_gene: TRBD1; abundance: once; CDR3aa: CAWGDRPNTGELFF; CDR3nt: TGTGCCTGGGGGGACAGGCCGAACACCGGGGAGCTGTTTTTT
v_gene: TRBV7-9; j_gene: TRBJ2-3; d_gene: TRBD1; abundance: NA; CDR3aa: CASSPPTGRGSTDTQYF; CDR3nt: TGTGCCAGCAGCCCACCGACAGGGAGAGGTAGCACAGATACGCAGTATTTT
v_gene: TRBV23-1; j_gene: TRBJ2-2; d_gene: TRBD1; abundance: NA; CDR3aa: CASSQSRGPGELFF; CDR3nt: TGCGCCAGCAGTCAATCGAGGGGGCCCGGGGAGCTGTTTTTT
v_gene: TRBV5-1; j_gene: TRBJ2-1; d_gene: NA; abundance: NA; CDR3aa: CASSLVAGSWNEQFF; CDR3nt: TGCGCCAGCAGCTTGGTAGCAGGGTCATGGAATGAGCAGTTCTTC
v_gene: TRBV29-1; j_gene: TRBJ2-5; d_gene: TRBD1; abundance: NA; CDR3aa: CSVDRGPGRETQYF; CDR3nt: TGCAGCGTGGACAGGGGGCCGGGACGGGAGACCCAGTACTTC
v_gene: TRBV5-5; j_gene: TRBJ1-1; d_gene: NA; abundance: NA; CDR3aa: CASSPPWGRTIASPEAFF; CDR3nt: TGTGCCAGCAGCCCCCCCTGGGGACGGACGATCGCGTCCCCTGAAGCTTTCTTT
v_gene: TRBV5-1; j_gene: TRBJ2-3; d_gene: TRBD1; abundance: NA; CDR3aa: CASSRDRLTDTQYF; CDR3nt: TGCGCCAGCAGCAGGGACAGGCTAACAGATACGCAGTATTTT
v_gene: TRBV9; j_gene: TRBJ2-3; d_gene: TRBD2; abundance: NA; CDR3aa: CASSVTSGERADTQYF; CDR3nt: TGTGCCAGCAGCGTGACTAGCGGAGAAAGGGCAGATACGCAGTATTTT
v_gene: TRBV2; j_gene: TRBJ2-2; d_gene: NA; abundance: NA; CDR3aa: CASSWGATGTGELFF; CDR3nt: TGTGCCAGCAGTTGGGGGGCCACGGGCACCGGGGAGCTGTTTTTT
v_gene: TRBV15; j_gene: TRBJ2-3; d_gene: NA; abundance: NA; CDR3aa: CATSRIAWGRSTDTQYF; CDR3nt: TGTGCCACCAGCAGAATAGCTTGGGGGCGCAGCACAGATACGCAGTATTTT
v_gene: TRBV28; j_gene: TRBJ2-7; d_gene: NA; abundance: NA; CDR3aa: CAIRGSSYEQYF; CDR3nt: TGTGCCATACGTGGGAGCTCCTACGAGCAGTACTTC
v_gene: TRBV27; j_gene: TRBJ2-3; d_gene: NA; abundance: NA; CDR3aa: CASSLYRRERYTQYF; CDR3nt: TGTGCCAGCAGTTTATACCGCAGGGAGAGGTATACGCAGTATTTT
v_gene: TRBV4-1; j_gene: TRBJ1-1; d_gene: NA; abundance: few; CDR3aa: CASSQAFLSPRGAFF; CDR3nt: TGCGCCAGCAGCCAAGCTTTTTTGTCCCCGCGGGGAGCTTTCTTT
v_gene: TRBV19; j_gene: TRBJ2-1; d_gene: NA; abundance: NA; CDR3aa: CASRGGGRGQWNEQFF; CDR3nt: TGTGCCAGTAGAGGGGGAGGTAGGGGCCAGTGGAATGAGCAGTTCTTC
v_gene: TRBV2; j_gene: TRBJ2-7; d_gene: NA; abundance: NA; CDR3aa: CASSEGRGNEQYF; CDR3nt: TGTGCCAGCAGTGAAGGACGAGGGAACGAGCAGTACTTC
v_gene: TRBV11-3; j_gene: TRBJ2-7; d_gene: TRBD2; abundance: NA; CDR3aa: CASSFYGGGQRLYSYEQYF; CDR3nt: TGTGCCAGCAGCTTTTACGGGGGAGGGCAGCGACTCTACTCCTACGAGCAGTACTTC
v_gene: TRBV28; j_gene: TRBJ2-1; d_gene: TRBD2; abundance: once; CDR3aa: CASSTTSGRAAYNEQFF; CDR3nt: TGTGCCAGCAGTACAACTAGCGGGAGGGCTGCCTACAATGAGCAGTTCTTC
v_gene: TRBV6-1; j_gene: TRBJ1-1; d_gene: NA; abundance: NA; CDR3aa: CASSYTATEAFF; CDR3nt: TGTGCCAGCAGCTATACAGCCACTGAAGCTTTCTTT
v_gene: TRBV2; j_gene: TRBJ2-7; d_gene: NA; abundance: NA; CDR3aa: CASSEFEQYF; CDR3nt: TGTGCCAGCAGTGAATTCGAGCAGTACTTC
v_gene: TRBV20-1; j_gene: TRBJ2-1; d_gene: NA; abundance: NA; CDR3aa: CSLRGLGQFF; CDR3nt: TGCAGTCTTAGGGGGTTAGGGCAGTTCTTC
v_gene: TRBV15; j_gene: TRBJ1-5; d_gene: NA; abundance: few; CDR3aa: CATSRVREWSQPQHF; CDR3nt: TGTGCCACCAGCAGAGTCAGGGAGTGGAGTCAGCCCCAGCATTTT
v_gene: TRBV6-6; j_gene: TRBJ1-2; d_gene: NA; abundance: NA; CDR3aa: CASSATFANYGYTF; CDR3nt: TGTGCCAGCAGTGCGACGTTTGCTAACTATGGCTACACCTTC
v_gene: TRBV6-6; j_gene: TRBJ2-3; d_gene: TRBD2; abundance: NA; CDR3aa: CATRAAGGTQYF; CDR3nt: TGTGCCACCAGGGCGGCGGGAGGTACGCAGTATTTT
v_gene: TRBV10-2; j_gene: TRBJ2-5; d_gene: NA; abundance: NA; CDR3aa: CASRQETQYF; CDR3nt: TGCGCCAGCAGACAAGAGACCCAGTACTTC
v_gene: TRBV18; j_gene: TRBJ2-2; d_gene: TRBD2; abundance: NA; CDR3aa: CASSPPPRTSGRYIGELFF; CDR3nt: TGTGCCAGCTCACCCCCTCCCCGGACTAGCGGGAGATATATCGGGGAGCTGTTTTTT
v_gene: TRBV28; j_gene: TRBJ1-1; d_gene: NA; abundance: NA; CDR3aa: CASTSGGGGAFF; CDR3nt: TGTGCCAGCACCTCGGGTGGGGGGGGAGCTTTCTTT
v_gene: TRBV19; j_gene: TRBJ1-1; d_gene: NA; abundance: NA; CDR3aa: CASSPHLRDTEAFF; CDR3nt: TGTGCCAGTAGCCCCCATCTCCGGGACACTGAAGCTTTCTTT
v_gene: TRBV9; j_gene: TRBJ2-3; d_gene: NA; abundance: NA; CDR3aa: CASSTGTTDTQYF; CDR3nt: TGTGCCAGCAGCACGGGGACCACAGATACGCAGTATTTT
v_gene: TRBV4-1; j_gene: TRBJ1-3; d_gene: TRBD1; abundance: NA; CDR3aa: CASSRDRPRGNTIYF; CDR3nt: TGCGCCAGCAGCCGGGACAGGCCAAGGGGAAACACCATATATTTT
v_gene: TRBV2; j_gene: TRBJ2-3; d_gene: NA; abundance: NA; CDR3aa: CASSDNYSTDTQYF; CDR3nt: TGTGCCAGCAGTGATAACTATAGCACAGATACGCAGTATTTT
v_gene: TRBV19; j_gene: TRBJ1-5; d_gene: NA; abundance: NA; CDR3aa: CASSIEWGQPQHF; CDR3nt: TGTGCCAGTAGTATAGAGTGGGGGCAGCCCCAGCATTTT
v_gene: TRBV10-2; j_gene: TRBJ1-4; d_gene: NA; abundance: once; CDR3aa: CASSGVGESEKLFF; CDR3nt: TGCGCCAGCAGTGGAGTAGGGGAAAGTGAAAAACTGTTTTTT
v_gene: TRBV7-9; j_gene: TRBJ1-1; d_gene: NA; abundance: NA; CDR3aa: CASSVEVLGSAFF; CDR3nt: TGTGCCAGCAGCGTAGAGGTTTTAGGGTCGGCTTTCTTT
v_gene: TRBV6-6; j_gene: TRBJ2-6; d_gene: NA; abundance: NA; CDR3aa: CASSYRQGTGANVLTF; CDR3nt: TGTGCCAGCAGTTACCGGCAGGGTACTGGGGCCAACGTCCTGACTTTC
v_gene: TRBV30; j_gene: TRBJ1-6; d_gene: TRBD1; abundance: once; CDR3aa: CAWSSDRGNSPLHF; CDR3nt: TGTGCCTGGAGTTCAGACAGGGGAAATTCACCCCTCCACTTT